This is a list of T cell receptor beta chains from one sample in a study of T cells in localized non-small cell lung cancer. Generated by immunoSEQ multiplex PCR, the TCRdb table keeps only in-frame clones and is missing some. The profile shows roughly 72,000 clones, less than 90% of them singletons. Sequencing was performed on peripheral blood, taken before any cancer treatment. Receptor source: a male donor aged 60 or over with stage III squamous cell lung carcinoma. CDR3s include the opening cysteine and the closing phenylalanine or tryptophan. D genes are given only for firm matches. Clone size, where shown, is once, few, many, or a class for clones that have expanded.

j_gene,abundance,v_gene,d_gene,CDR3nt,CDR3aa
TRBJ2-5,once,TRBV6-1,-,TGTGCCAGCAGTGTAGTTCTGGAGACCCAGTACTTC,CASSVVLETQYF
TRBJ1-1,-,TRBV6-5,-,TGTGCCAGCACCTTAGGGGGGTTTAACACTGAAGCTTTCTTT,CASTLGGFNTEAFF
TRBJ1-1,-,TRBV13,-,TGTGCCAGCAGCCTATGGGGGATTGCTGAAGCTTTCTTT,CASSLWGIAEAFF
TRBJ2-2,-,TRBV29-1,TRBD2,TGCAGCGTTGAATCTGTTAGCGGGGGGAACACCGGGGAGCTGTTTTTT,CSVESVSGGNTGELFF
TRBJ1-1,-,TRBV4-2,-,TGTGCCAGCAGCCAAGCTCCCCGGGGGCTCACGGAAGCTTTCTTT,CASSQAPRGLTEAFF
TRBJ2-7,-,TRBV7-2,-,TGTGCCAGCAGCAGGACCCTTTCCTACGAGCAGTACTTC,CASSRTLSYEQYF
TRBJ1-6,-,TRBV6-1,-,TGTGCCAGCAGTGCCCGACACAATAATTCACCCCTCCACTTT,CASSARHNNSPLHF
TRBJ2-2,few,TRBV19,-,TGTGCCAGTACCTGGAGCGTCACCGGGGAGCTGTTTTTT,CASTWSVTGELFF
TRBJ2-6,-,TRBV7-9,-,TGTGCCAGCAGCCTATGGGGGCGGGCGAATGGGGCCAACGTCCTGACTTTC,CASSLWGRANGANVLTF
TRBJ1-1,-,TRBV5-5,-,TGTGCCAGCAGCTGGATGTTGGGGGACACTGAAGCTTTCTTT,CASSWMLGDTEAFF
TRBJ1-2,-,TRBV21-1,-,TGTGCCAGCAGCAAAAGGTACCGGGACACGGTTAACTATGGCTACACCTTC,CASSKRYRDTVNYGYTF
TRBJ1-4,few,TRBV2,TRBD1,TGTGCCAGCAGGCAAACAGGGGGCGGTGAAAAACTGTTTTTT,CASRQTGGGEKLFF
TRBJ2-1,-,TRBV19,TRBD1,TGTGCCAGTAGTCAGGGGGCCAGGATTGAGCAGTTCTTC,CASSQGARIEQFF
TRBJ2-5,-,TRBV5-1,TRBD1,TGCGCCAGCAGCTCGACAGGGGGTAAAGAGACCCAGTACTTC,CASSSTGGKETQYF
TRBJ2-3,-,TRBV9,-,TGTGCCAGCAGCGTAGGGACGACTAGCACAGATACGCAGTATTTT,CASSVGTTSTDTQYF
TRBJ1-3,-,TRBV5-1,-,TGCGCCAGCAGCTTGGCCGGGGGCGGCTCTGGAAACACCATATATTTT,CASSLAGGGSGNTIYF
TRBJ1-1,-,TRBV18,TRBD1,TGTGCCAGCTCACCACTCGACAGGGGCACTGAAGCTTTCTTT,CASSPLDRGTEAFF
TRBJ1-2,-,TRBV10-3,-,TGTGCCATCAGTGAGTCGGGAGCCAACTCCTATGGCTACACCTTC,CAISESGANSYGYTF
TRBJ1-5,-,TRBV19,TRBD1,TGTGCCAGTAGTACCACAGGGGGCAATCAGCCCCAGCATTTT,CASSTTGGNQPQHF
TRBJ2-1,once,TRBV11-2,TRBD2,TGTGCCAGCGGAAAACATAGCGGGGCGACTAATGAGCAGTTCTTC,CASGKHSGATNEQFF
TRBJ2-1,-,TRBV7-7,TRBD2,TGTGCCAGCAGCGCCGGCGGGGGAATTTACAATGAGCAGTTCTTC,CASSAGGGIYNEQFF
TRBJ2-2,many,TRBV2,-,TGTGCCAGCAGAAAGGGACAGAACACCGGGGAGCTGTTTTTT,CASRKGQNTGELFF
TRBJ2-5,few,TRBV7-8,TRBD2,TGTGCCAGCAGCTTAGGGGCTAGCGGGGTCGGGACCCAGTACTTC,CASSLGASGVGTQYF
TRBJ1-2,-,TRBV30,-,TGTGCCTGGAGTGTACGCGGGGGGCAGGGTGGCTACACCTTC,CAWSVRGGQGGYTF
TRBJ1-1,-,TRBV18,-,TGTGCCAGCTCACCAGCGGGTGGGAACACTGAAGCTTTCTTT,CASSPAGGNTEAFF
TRBJ2-3,-,TRBV29-1,TRBD2,TGCAGCGTTGATGGGCTAGCGGGCCACACAGATACGCAGTATTTT,CSVDGLAGHTDTQYF
TRBJ1-1,-,TRBV10-3,-,TGTGCCATCAGTGACTCCCCCGGCATCAAGAACACTGAAGCTTTCTTT,CAISDSPGIKNTEAFF
TRBJ2-4,-,TRBV5-1,-,TGCGCCAGCAGCTCACAGGAAGGCATTCAGTACTTC,CASSSQEGIQYF
TRBJ1-2,-,TRBV7-2,TRBD1,TGTGCCAGCAGCTTAGTCCCTGGGAGACAGGGGGCAGATGGGGATGGCTACACCTTC,CASSLVPGRQGADGDGYTF
TRBJ2-7,-,TRBV2,-,TGTGCCAGCAGAGACCCGGGAGAGAACGAGCAGTACTTC,CASRDPGENEQYF
TRBJ2-1,-,TRBV6-1,-,TGTGCCAGCAGTGAAGTGTATGAGCAGTTCTTC,CASSEVYEQFF
TRBJ1-2,few,TRBV28,-,TGTGCCAGCAACTTGGTTCCTAACTATGGCTACACCTTC,CASNLVPNYGYTF
TRBJ2-6,-,TRBV28,-,TGTGCCAGCAGTCTTGATCGCTGGGCTAATCCCTCTGGGGCCAACGTCCTGACTTTC,CASSLDRWANPSGANVLTF
TRBJ1-4,-,TRBV13,-,TGTGCCAGCAGCCCATCTTTTGGCCCTAGAAGAGAAAAACTGTTTTTT,CASSPSFGPRREKLFF
TRBJ2-2,-,TRBV7-2,-,TGTGCCAGCAGCTGGGCGGGGATAAACACCGGGGAGCTGTTTTTT,CASSWAGINTGELFF
TRBJ2-3,few,TRBV28,TRBD2,TGTGCCAGCAGTTTAGCGGGACTAGATTCAGATACGCAGTATTTT,CASSLAGLDSDTQYF
TRBJ2-5,-,TRBV2,-,TGTGCCAGCCGGGACACCGCCCAAGAGACCCAGTACTTC,CASRDTAQETQYF
TRBJ2-7,-,TRBV5-6,-,TGTGCCAGCACCCCCGGACCCGTCTACGAGCAGTACTTC,CASTPGPVYEQYF
TRBJ1-1,-,TRBV5-5,TRBD1,TGTGCCAGCAGCTTGTCCCAGGGGGGAACTGAAGCTTTCTTT,CASSLSQGGTEAFF